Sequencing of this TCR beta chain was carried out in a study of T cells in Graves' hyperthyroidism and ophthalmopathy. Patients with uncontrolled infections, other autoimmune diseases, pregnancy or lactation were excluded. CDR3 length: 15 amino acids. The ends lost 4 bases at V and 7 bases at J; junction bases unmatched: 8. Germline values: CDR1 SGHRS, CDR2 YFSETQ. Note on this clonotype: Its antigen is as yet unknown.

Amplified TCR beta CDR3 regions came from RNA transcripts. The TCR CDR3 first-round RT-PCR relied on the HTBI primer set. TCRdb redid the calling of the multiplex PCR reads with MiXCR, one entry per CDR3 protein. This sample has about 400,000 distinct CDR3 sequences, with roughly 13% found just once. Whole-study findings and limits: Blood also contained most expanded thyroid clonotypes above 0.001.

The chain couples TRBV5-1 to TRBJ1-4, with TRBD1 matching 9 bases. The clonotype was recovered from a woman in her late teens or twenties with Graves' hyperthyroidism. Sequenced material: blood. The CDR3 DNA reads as TGCGCCAGCAGCCAACAACAGGGGGCGGGTGAAAAACTGTTTTTT. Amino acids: CASSQQQGAGEKLFF. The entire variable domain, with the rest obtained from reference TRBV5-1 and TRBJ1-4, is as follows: KAGVTQTPRYLIKTRGQQVTLSCSPISGHRSVSWYQQTPGQGLQFLFEYFSETQRNKGNFPGRFSGRQFSNSRSEMNVSTLELGDSALYLCASSQQQGAGEKLFFGSGTQLSVL.